Many counts were recorded for the clone carrying this T cell receptor (beta chain). The antigen remains undetermined. The data were taken from a study of Graves' ophthalmopathy and Graves' hyperthyroidism. The study, taken as a whole, reports: Discrimination between ophthalmopathy and stable hyperthyroidism by a 13-signature model showed about 89% sensitivity and almost 83% specificity.

The germline CDR1 and CDR2 sequences are ENHRY and SYGVKD. CDR3 length equals 15 residues. Trimming pared 4 bases from V and 6 bases from J, leaving 15 bases between. Amplified TCR beta CDR3 regions were obtained using RNA transcripts as template. HTBI primers were employed in first-round RT-PCR, then a second-round multiplex PCR followed. TCRdb reprocessed the multiplex PCR reads with MiXCR, giving one entry per CDR3 protein. There are a few hundred thousand distinct CDR3 sequences in the sample; roughly 39% occur only once, and roughly 4.5% lies in the top ten. Other autoimmune diseases, uncontrolled infections, pregnancy or lactation led to the exclusion of patients.

The chain has TRBV10-3 and TRBJ1-4; D perhaps matches TRBD1 (5 bases). Sequencing input: peripheral blood or thyroid tissue (not recorded which). The sequence derives from an adult man with Graves' hyperthyroidism. CDR3 coding DNA: TGTGCCATCAGTGGAGGGGCGCAAGGGGATGAAAAACTGTTTTTT. This translates into CAISGGAQGDEKLFF.